Shown below are 22 T cell receptor beta chains from a single sample sequenced in a study of beta chain features in type 1 diabetes. The whole isolated RNA underwent reverse transcription, so sequencing captured expressed TCRB transcripts. The table came from immunoSEQ multiplex PCR; TCRdb's copy has only in-frame clones and leaves some out. Of under 450,000 clones in the sample, approximately 15% were seen once. Source material: naive CD4+ T cells from blood. These receptors originate from a man aged 25-45 years in good health.

Many counts were recorded for this clone. This chain joins TRBV4-1 and TRBJ2-7; 7 nucleotides match TRBD2. The CDR3 has 14 amino acids. Unmatched junction bases numbered 7, after V lost 4 bases and J lost 4 bases. From germline, CDR1 is MGHRA and CDR2 YSYEKL. The CDR3 region has the DNA TGCGCCAGCAGCCTAACAGCGGGGAAGTACGAGCAGTACTTC. This gives the protein CASSLTAGKYEQYF.

This clone has only a few counts. The rearrangement uses TRBV15 and TRBJ2-1; D call uncertain. The CDR3 consists of 16 residues. Germline loops: CDR1 LNHNV, CDR2 YYDKDF (reference sequence). V lost 0 bases, J lost 2 bases, and 11 bases lay in between. The CDR3 spells CATSRDLGYPYNEQFF. In DNA, the CDR3 is TGTGCCACCAGCAGAGATTTGGGGTACCCCTACAATGAGCAGTTCTTC.

This clone showed up just a few times. The gene calls are TRBV9 and TRBJ2-7, with D tentatively TRBD2 (6 bases). V lost 0 bases, J lost 3 bases, and 13 bases lay in between. The CDR3 loop spans 15 amino acids. Germline V gene lookup returns CDR1 SGDLS and CDR2 YYNGEE. The CDR3 sequence is CASSVGGGKDYEQYF. For the CDR3, the DNA is TGTGCCAGCAGCGTAGGAGGAGGGAAGGACTACGAGCAGTACTTC.

In this sample, this clone turned up a few times. The chain combines TRBV6-5 with TRBJ1-1; D unclear. Germline CDR1 MNHEY, CDR2 SVGAGI. CDR3 length equals 13 residues. The V end was cut by 3 bases, the J end by 4 bases, with 9 bases between. The CDR3 DNA is TGTGCCAGCAGTTATTTCCGAGGCACTGAAGCTTTCTTT. It specifies CASSYFRGTEAFF.

The gene calls are TRBV29-1 and TRBJ2-5, with D tentatively TRBD2 (5 bases). In germline, CDR1 is SQVTM, CDR2 ANQGSEA. Trimming took off 2 bases at V and 3 bases at J, with 13 bases between the two ends. This CDR3 spans 14 amino acids. The CDR3 DNA reads TGCAGCGTTGAAACTCCTAGAGGGAAAGAGACCCAGTACTTC. The encoded protein is CSVETPRGKETQYF.

This clone has more than one count but fewer than ten. V gene TRBV7-2 combines with J gene TRBJ2-3; D is uncertain. The V gene lost 5 bases and the J gene lost 0 bases, with 15 bases spanning the gap. The CDR3 length is 16 residues. The germline gives CDR1 SGHTA, CDR2 FQGNSA. In nucleotides, the CDR3 is TGTGCCAGCAGCGTCTCTGGCGCACAAAGCACAGATACGCAGTATTTT. It codes for CASSVSGAQSTDTQYF.

This clone was observed at least ten times. The CDR3 reads CASSPLTLAQAGDEQFF. Here the CDR3 DNA reads TGCGCCAGCAGTCCCCTCACACTTGCCCAAGCTGGAGATGAGCAGTTCTTC. This chain joins TRBV23-1 and TRBJ2-1; D gene ambiguous. TRBV23-1 is filed as an ORF, its function uncertain. The CDR3 runs 17 residues. Trimming removed 4 bases at V and 8 bases at J, with 24 bases between.

Worth noting for this clone: The same CDR3 arises from other DNA sequences in this sample as well. V usage is TRBV27 and J usage is TRBJ2-5; D ambiguous. The CDR3 consists of 12 residues. Trimming left V 1 base short and J 5 bases short, with 5 bases between. Germline assignment: CDR1 MNHEY and CDR2 SMNVEV (reference sequence). The CDR3 sequence is CASSLLGETQYF. CDR3 in DNA: TGTGCCAGCAGTTTATTGGGGGAGACCCAGTACTTC.

The V call is TRBV9, the J call TRBJ2-2, with 10 bases fitting TRBD2. V lost 4 bases, J lost 8 bases, and 11 bases stayed unmatched. Germline-derived CDR1 and CDR2 are SGDLS and YYNGEE. The CDR3 extends over 16 amino acids. The CDR3 sequence is CASSPEIAGGRGELFF. The DNA of the CDR3 is TGTGCCAGCAGCCCCGAGATAGCGGGGGGAAGGGGGGAGCTGTTTTTT.

The chain is built from TRBV18 and TRBJ2-1; the match to TRBD2 covers 8 bases. This CDR3 is built from 15 residues. Germline V CDR1 and CDR2: KGHSH, LQKENI. V shed 0 bases and J 9 bases; nucleotides not matched to a gene: 7. The CDR3 DNA is TGTGCCAGCTCACCACCGGATAGCGGGGTCGGTGAGCAGTTCTTC. It encodes CASSPPDSGVGEQFF.

V is TRBV7-2 and J is TRBJ2-7; the D gene is possibly TRBD2 (6 bases). The CDR3 contains 16 residues. Germline V gene data show CDR1 as SGHTA and CDR2 as FQGNSA. V lost 0 bases to trimming and J lost 3 bases, with 15 bases between them. The CDR3 loop is CASSLAGGRKNYEQYF. CDR3 DNA: TGTGCCAGCAGCTTAGCGGGGGGACGGAAGAACTACGAGCAGTACTTC.

The CDR3 loop is CARGTSYNEQFF. For the CDR3, the DNA is TGTGCCAGGGGGACTAGCTACAATGAGCAGTTCTTC. The chain employs TRBV9 and TRBJ2-1; 8 nucleotides align to TRBD2. The V segment lost 8 bases and the J segment 3 bases; nucleotides outside the gene matches: 1. Per germline, CDR1 SGDLS and CDR2 YYNGEE. The CDR3 has 12 amino acids.

This clone was detected a few times. J is TRBJ2-4 and V is TRBV29-1, with 9 bases aligning to TRBD2. Germline lookup yields CDR1 SQVTM and CDR2 ANQGSEA. CDR3 size: 17 residues. V lost 4 bases to trimming and J lost 6 bases; unmatched junction nucleotides: 16. DNA of the CDR3: TGCAGCGTTGGGGTGATTAGCGGGAGTTTGGCAGGAAACATTCAGTACTTC. Translated: CSVGVISGSLAGNIQYF. Variable domain in full (rest from reference TRBV29-1 and TRBJ2-4): SAVISQKPSRDICQRGTSLTIQCQVDSQVTMMFWYRQQPGQSLTLIATANQGSEATYESGFVIDKFPISRPNLTFSTLTVSNMSPEDSSIYLCSVGVISGSLAGNIQYFGAGTRLSVL.

The rearrangement uses TRBV19 and TRBJ2-7; tentatively, D is TRBD2 (6 bases). V gave up 6 bases and J gave up 3 bases, with 18 bases separating them. The CDR3 has 15 residues. Germline lookup yields CDR1 LNHDA and CDR2 SQIVND (reference sequence). CDR3: CASSKLQPGSYEQYF. The CDR3 DNA follows: TGTGCCAGTAGCAAACTACAACCCGGGAGCTACGAGCAGTACTTC.

The rearrangement uses TRBV27 and TRBJ2-5, with 10 nucleotides matching TRBD2. The CDR3 extends over 15 amino acids. The trim removed 6 bases at V and 1 base at J, leaving 5 bases unmatched. CDR1 and CDR2 from the germline V gene are MNHEY and SMNVEV (reference sequence). The CDR3 nucleotides read TGTGCCAGCAGCTGGACTAGCGGCAGCCAAGAGACCCAGTACTTC. Encoded protein: CASSWTSGSQETQYF.

There are a few counts of this clone. The gene calls are TRBV27 and TRBJ2-1; D not certain. Looked up from germline, CDR1 is MNHEY and CDR2 is SMNVEV (reference sequence). Trimming cost V 4 bases and J 0 bases, with 13 bases left between them. This CDR3 region has 16 residues. The CDR3 protein is CASSSFLRSSYNEQFF. The CDR3 DNA is TGTGCCAGCAGTTCCTTTCTAAGGAGCTCCTACAATGAGCAGTTCTTC.

The chain couples TRBV5-4 to TRBJ2-3; 8 nucleotides agree with TRBD2. CDR1 is SGHNT and CDR2 is YYREEE in the germline V gene (reference sequence). The CDR3 consists of 16 residues. J was trimmed by 4 bases and V by 3 bases; bases with no gene match: 10. CDR3 region: CASSSYGTSIADTQYF. CDR3 coding DNA: TGTGCCAGCAGCTCTTATGGGACTAGTATCGCAGATACGCAGTATTTT.

This clone was counted a few times. J is TRBJ2-7 and V is TRBV5-1, with D possibly matching TRBD2 (5 bases). This CDR3 region has 14 residues. V gave up 4 bases and J gave up 1 base, with 12 bases separating them. CDR1 and CDR2 from the germline V gene are SGHRS and YFSETQ. The CDR3 nucleotides are TGCGCCAGCAGCCCAAGCGGCTCGTCCTACGAGCAGTACGTC. Translating it yields CASSPSGSSYEQYV.

This chain joins TRBV7-2 and TRBJ2-3, with unresolved D. Between the trimmed V and J ends, which lost 3 bases and 2 bases, there was a span of 6 bases. The germline V gene encodes CDR1 SGHTA and CDR2 FQGNSA. CDR3 size: 13 residues. As DNA, the CDR3 is TGTGCCAGCAGCTTTACGGCCACAGATACGCAGTATTTT. Protein: CASSFTATDTQYF. Variable domain in full (rest from reference TRBV7-2 and TRBJ2-3): GAGVSQSPSNKVTEKGKDVELRCDPISGHTALYWYRQSLGQGLEFLIYFQGNSAPDKSGLPSDRFSAERTGGSVSTLTIQRTQQEDSAVYLCASSFTATDTQYFGPGTRLTVL.

The CDR3 DNA reads as TGTGCCAGCAGCCGTACCCTTAGCAATTCCTACAATGAGCAGTTCTTC. Translated: CASSRTLSNSYNEQFF. The chain recombines TRBV28 with TRBJ2-1; D is undetermined. CDR1 MDHEN and CDR2 SYDVKM come from the germline V gene. The V and J ends lost 6 bases and 1 base respectively, with 16 bases between them. The CDR3 runs 16 residues.

The chain links TRBV5-1 to TRBJ2-3; the D is unclear. The germline V and J ends were trimmed by 9 bases and 4 bases, with 21 bases remaining between them. CDR3 length equals 15 residues. Germline CDR1 SGHRS, CDR2 YFSETQ. CDR3 sequence: CATSNTGLDADTQYF. CDR3 DNA: TGCGCCACCTCCAACACGGGCCTGGACGCAGATACGCAGTATTTT.

The V and J genes are TRBV7-2 and TRBJ1-2; D gene ambiguous. The length of the CDR3 is 13 residues. Between the trimmed V and J ends, which lost 1 base and 4 bases, there was a span of 7 bases. CDR1 is SGHTA and CDR2 is FQGNSA in the germline V gene. Here the CDR3 DNA reads TGTGCCAGCAGCTTAGTTGTAGCCTATGGCTACACCTTC. This codes for CASSLVVAYGYTF.